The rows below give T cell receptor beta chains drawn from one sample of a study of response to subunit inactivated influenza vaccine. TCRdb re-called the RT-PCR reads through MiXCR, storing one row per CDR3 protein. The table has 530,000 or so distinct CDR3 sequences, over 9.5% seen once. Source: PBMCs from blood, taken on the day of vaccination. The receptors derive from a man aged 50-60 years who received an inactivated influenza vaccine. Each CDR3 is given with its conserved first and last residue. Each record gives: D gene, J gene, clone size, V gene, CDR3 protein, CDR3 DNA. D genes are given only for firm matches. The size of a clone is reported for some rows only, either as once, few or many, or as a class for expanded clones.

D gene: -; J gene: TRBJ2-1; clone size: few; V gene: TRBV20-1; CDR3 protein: CSARPRQSSEVWNEQFF; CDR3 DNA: TGCAGTGCTAGACCCCGGCAGTCTAGCGAAGTTTGGAATGAGCAGTTCTTC
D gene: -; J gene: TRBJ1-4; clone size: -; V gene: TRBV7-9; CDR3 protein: CASSFNQATNEKLFF; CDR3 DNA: TGTGCCAGCAGCTTTAACCAGGCAACTAATGAAAAACTGTTTTTT
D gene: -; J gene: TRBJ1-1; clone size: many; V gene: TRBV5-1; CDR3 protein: CASSFTTGTEAFF; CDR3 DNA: TGCGCCAGCAGCTTTACAACCGGGACTGAAGCTTTCTTT
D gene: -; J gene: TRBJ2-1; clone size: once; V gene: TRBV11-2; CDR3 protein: CASSSISGAYNEQFF; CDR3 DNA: TGTGCCAGCAGCTCTATATCGGGAGCCTACAATGAGCAGTTCTTC
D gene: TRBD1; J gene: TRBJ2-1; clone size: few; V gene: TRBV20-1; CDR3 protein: CSASVPGQGTGYNEQFF; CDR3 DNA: TGCAGTGCTTCGGTCCCGGGACAGGGTACGGGCTACAATGAGCAGTTCTTC
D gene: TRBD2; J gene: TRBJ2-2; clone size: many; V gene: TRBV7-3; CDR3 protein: CASSLTGTSGSHTGELFF; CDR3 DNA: TGTGCCAGCAGCTTAACCGGGACTAGCGGGAGTCACACCGGGGAGCTGTTTTTT
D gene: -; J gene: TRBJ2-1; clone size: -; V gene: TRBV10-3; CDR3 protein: CAISVEDGYNEQFF; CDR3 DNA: TGTGCCATCAGTGTCGAGGACGGCTACAATGAGCAGTTCTTC
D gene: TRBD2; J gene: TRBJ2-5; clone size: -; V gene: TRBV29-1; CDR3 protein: CSVGAGGKTQYF; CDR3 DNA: TGCAGCGTTGGTGCGGGAGGAAAGACCCAGTACTTC
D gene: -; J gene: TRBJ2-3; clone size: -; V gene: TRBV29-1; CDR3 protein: CSVPTYSTDTQYF; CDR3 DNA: TGCAGCGTCCCGACATACAGCACAGATACGCAGTATTTT
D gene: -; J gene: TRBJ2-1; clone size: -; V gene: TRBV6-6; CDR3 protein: CASSLIPRNEQFF; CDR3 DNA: TGTGCCAGCAGCCTCATCCCAAGAAATGAGCAGTTCTTC
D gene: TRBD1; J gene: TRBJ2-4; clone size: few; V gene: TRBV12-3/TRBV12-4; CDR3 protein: CASGDRGRLAKNIQYF; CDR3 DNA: TGTGCCAGCGGAGACAGGGGGCGTTTAGCCAAAAACATTCAGTACTTC
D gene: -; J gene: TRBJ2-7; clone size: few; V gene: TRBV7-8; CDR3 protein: CASTFGRTTYEQYF; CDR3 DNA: TGTGCCAGCACCTTTGGGCGGACGACCTACGAGCAGTACTTC
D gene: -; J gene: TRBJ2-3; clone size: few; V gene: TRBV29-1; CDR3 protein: CSVERGSGDTQYF; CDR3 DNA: TGCAGCGTTGAGCGAGGGTCCGGAGATACGCAGTATTTT
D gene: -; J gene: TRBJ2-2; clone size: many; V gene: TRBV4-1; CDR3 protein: CASSHGGVRRSGELFF; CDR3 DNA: TGCGCCAGCAGTCACGGAGGGGTTCGTAGGTCCGGGGAGCTGTTTTTT
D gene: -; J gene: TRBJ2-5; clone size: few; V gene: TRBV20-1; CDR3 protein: CSATKTGQETQYF; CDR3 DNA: TGCAGTGCCACAAAGACAGGCCAAGAGACCCAGTACTTC
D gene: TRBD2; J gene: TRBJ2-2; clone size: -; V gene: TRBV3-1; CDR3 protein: CASSNGLAGGSTGELFF; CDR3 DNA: TGTGCCAGCAGCAACGGACTAGCGGGAGGAAGCACCGGGGAGCTGTTTTTT
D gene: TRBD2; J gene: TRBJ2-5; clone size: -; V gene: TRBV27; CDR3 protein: CASSLREGKTQYF; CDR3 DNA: TGTGCCAGCAGTCTTAGGGAGGGAAAGACCCAGTACTTC
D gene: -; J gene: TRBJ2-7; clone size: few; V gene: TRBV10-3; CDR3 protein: CAISEARGRGYEQYF; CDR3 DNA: TGTGCCATCAGTGAGGCTAGGGGGAGAGGATACGAGCAGTACTTC
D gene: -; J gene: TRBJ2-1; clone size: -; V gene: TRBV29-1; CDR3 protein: CSVDDNNNEQFF; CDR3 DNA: TGCAGCGTTGACGACAATAACAATGAGCAGTTCTTC
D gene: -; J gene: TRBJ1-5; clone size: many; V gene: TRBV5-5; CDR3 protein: CASSHWAGFEPQHF; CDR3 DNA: TGTGCCAGCAGCCACTGGGCAGGCTTTGAGCCCCAGCATTTT
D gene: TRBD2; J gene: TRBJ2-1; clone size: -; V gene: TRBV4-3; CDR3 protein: CASSQDSAGGYNEQFF; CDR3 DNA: TGCGCCAGCAGCCAAGATTCTGCGGGAGGGTACAATGAGCAGTTCTTC
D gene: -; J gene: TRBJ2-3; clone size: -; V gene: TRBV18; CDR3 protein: CASSPTGTVTDTQYF; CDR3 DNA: TGTGCCAGCTCACCAACAGGGACCGTAACAGATACGCAGTATTTT
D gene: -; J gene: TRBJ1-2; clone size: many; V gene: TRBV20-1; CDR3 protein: CSARQGTSPNGYTF; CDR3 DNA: TGCAGTGCTAGGCAGGGGACCTCTCCTAATGGCTACACCTTC
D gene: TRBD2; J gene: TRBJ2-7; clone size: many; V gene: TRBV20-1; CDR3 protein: CSARRGTSGIGEQYF; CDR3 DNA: TGCAGTGCTAGACGAGGGACTAGCGGGATTGGGGAGCAGTACTTC
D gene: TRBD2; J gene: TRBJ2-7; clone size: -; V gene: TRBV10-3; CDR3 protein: CAISEGGGASYEQYF; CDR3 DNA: TGTGCCATCAGTGAGGGGGGAGGGGCCTCCTACGAGCAGTACTTC
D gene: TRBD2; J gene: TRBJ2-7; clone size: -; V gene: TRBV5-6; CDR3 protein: CASTHSGTSGYEQYF; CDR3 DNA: TGTGCCAGCACCCATTCCGGGACTAGCGGCTACGAGCAGTACTTC
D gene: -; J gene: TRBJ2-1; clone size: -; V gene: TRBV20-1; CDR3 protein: CSATRGIYNEQFF; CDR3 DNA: TGCAGTGCTACTAGAGGGATTTACAATGAGCAGTTCTTC
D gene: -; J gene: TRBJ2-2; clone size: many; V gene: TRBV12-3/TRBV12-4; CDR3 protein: CASSSFNPGIGNTGELFF; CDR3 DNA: TGTGCCAGCAGTTCCTTCAACCCAGGGATTGGGAACACCGGGGAGCTGTTTTTT
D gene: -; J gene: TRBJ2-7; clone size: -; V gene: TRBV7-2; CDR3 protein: CASKSSYEQYF; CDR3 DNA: TGTGCCAGCAAATCGTCCTACGAGCAGTACTTC
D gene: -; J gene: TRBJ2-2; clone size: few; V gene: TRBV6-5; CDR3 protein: CASSADSGELFF; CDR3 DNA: TGTGCCAGCAGTGCCGACTCCGGGGAGCTGTTTTTT
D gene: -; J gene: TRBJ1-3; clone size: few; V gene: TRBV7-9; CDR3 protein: CASRKQDSPGNTIYF; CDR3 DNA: TGTGCCAGCAGAAAGCAGGACAGTCCTGGAAACACCATATATTTT
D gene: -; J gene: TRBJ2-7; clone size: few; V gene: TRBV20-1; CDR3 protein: CSARDPGEPVEQYF; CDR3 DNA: TGCAGTGCTAGAGATCCAGGGGAACCGGTCGAGCAGTACTTC
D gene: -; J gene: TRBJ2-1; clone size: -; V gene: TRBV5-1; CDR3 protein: CASSLERGNNEQFF; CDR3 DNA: TGCGCCAGCAGCTTAGAGAGGGGGAACAATGAGCAGTTCTTC
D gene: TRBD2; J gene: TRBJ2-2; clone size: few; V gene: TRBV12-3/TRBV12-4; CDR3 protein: CASSLVAGSSNTGELFF; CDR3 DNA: TGTGCCAGCAGTTTAGTAGCGGGGTCCTCGAACACCGGGGAGCTGTTTTTT
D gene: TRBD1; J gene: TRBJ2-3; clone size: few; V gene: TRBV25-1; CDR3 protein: CASSRDTTTGAQYF; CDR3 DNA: TGTGCCAGCAGTCGAGATACGACGACAGGGGCACAGTATTTT
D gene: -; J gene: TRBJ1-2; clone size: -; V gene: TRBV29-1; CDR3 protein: CSVELGSSNYGYTF; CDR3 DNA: TGCAGCGTTGAACTCGGGAGTTCCAACTATGGCTACACCTTC
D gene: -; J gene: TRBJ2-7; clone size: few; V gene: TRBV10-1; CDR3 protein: CASSDRPNSEQYF; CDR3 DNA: TGCGCCAGCAGTGATCGCCCTAACTCCGAGCAGTACTTC
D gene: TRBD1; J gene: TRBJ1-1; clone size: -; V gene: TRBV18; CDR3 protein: CASSPSGQTNTEAFF; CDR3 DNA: TGTGCCAGCTCACCATCGGGACAGACGAACACTGAAGCTTTCTTT
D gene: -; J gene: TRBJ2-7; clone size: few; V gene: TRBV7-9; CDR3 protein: CASSFLPGGKGEQYF; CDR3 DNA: TGTGCCAGCAGCTTTCTACCGGGGGGCAAGGGCGAGCAGTACTTC
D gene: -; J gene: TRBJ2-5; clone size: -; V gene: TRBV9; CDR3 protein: CASSVTTGGETQYF; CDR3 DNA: TGTGCCAGCAGCGTCACAACGGGCGGGGAGACCCAGTACTTC
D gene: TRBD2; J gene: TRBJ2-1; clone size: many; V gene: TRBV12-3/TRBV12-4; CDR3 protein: CASSLSSGRGNEQFF; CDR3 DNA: TGTGCCAGCAGTTTATCTAGCGGGAGGGGCAATGAGCAGTTCTTC
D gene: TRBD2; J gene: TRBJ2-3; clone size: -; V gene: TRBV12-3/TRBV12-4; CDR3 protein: CASSFPLGLAGTTDTQYF; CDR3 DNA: TGTGCCAGCAGTTTCCCCCTGGGACTAGCGGGGACCACAGATACGCAGTATTTT
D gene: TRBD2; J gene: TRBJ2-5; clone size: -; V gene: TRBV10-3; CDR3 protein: CAISREGNQETQYF; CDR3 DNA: TGTGCCATCAGCCGGGAGGGAAACCAAGAGACCCAGTACTTC